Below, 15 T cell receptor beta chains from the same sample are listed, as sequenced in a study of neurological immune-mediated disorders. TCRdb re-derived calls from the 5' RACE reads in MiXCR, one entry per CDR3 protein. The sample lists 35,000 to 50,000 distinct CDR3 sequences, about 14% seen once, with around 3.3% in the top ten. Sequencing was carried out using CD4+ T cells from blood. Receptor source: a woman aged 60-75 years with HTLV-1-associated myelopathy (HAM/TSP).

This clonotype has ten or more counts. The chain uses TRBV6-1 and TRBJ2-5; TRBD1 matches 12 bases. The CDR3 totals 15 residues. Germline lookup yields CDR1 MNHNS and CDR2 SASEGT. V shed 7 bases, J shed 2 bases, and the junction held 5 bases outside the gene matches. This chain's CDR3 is CASTGTGGYQETQYF. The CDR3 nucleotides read TGTGCCAGCACCGGGACAGGGGGCTATCAAGAGACCCAGTACTTC.

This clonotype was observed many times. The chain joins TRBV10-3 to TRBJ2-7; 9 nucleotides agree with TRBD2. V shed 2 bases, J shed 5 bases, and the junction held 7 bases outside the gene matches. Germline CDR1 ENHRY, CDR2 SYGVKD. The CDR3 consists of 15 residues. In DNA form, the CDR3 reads TGTGCCATCAGTGAGGCTAGCGGGACCGGGGACGAGCAGTACTTC. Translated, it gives CAISEASGTGDEQYF.

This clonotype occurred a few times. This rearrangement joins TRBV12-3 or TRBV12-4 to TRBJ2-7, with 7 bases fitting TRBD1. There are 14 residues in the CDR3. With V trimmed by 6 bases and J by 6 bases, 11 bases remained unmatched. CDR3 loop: CASRLTGKNGEQYF. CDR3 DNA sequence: TGTGCCAGCAGATTGACAGGGAAGAATGGCGAGCAGTACTTC.

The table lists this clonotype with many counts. CDR3 protein: CASKYRLSTDTQYF. CDR3 coding DNA: TGTGCCAGCAAATACAGACTTAGCACAGATACGCAGTATTTT. The chain has TRBV2 and TRBJ2-3, with D hard to call. Trimming cost V 7 bases and J 0 bases, with 11 bases left between them. CDR3 size: 14 residues. CDR1 and CDR2 from the germline V gene are SNHLY and FYNNEI.

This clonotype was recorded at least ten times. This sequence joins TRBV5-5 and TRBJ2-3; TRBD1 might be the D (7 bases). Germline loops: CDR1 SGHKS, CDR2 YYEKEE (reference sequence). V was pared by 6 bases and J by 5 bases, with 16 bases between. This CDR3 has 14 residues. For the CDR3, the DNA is TGTGCCAGCAACTACAGGGGAGGAAGAGATACGCAGTATTTT. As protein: CASNYRGGRDTQYF.

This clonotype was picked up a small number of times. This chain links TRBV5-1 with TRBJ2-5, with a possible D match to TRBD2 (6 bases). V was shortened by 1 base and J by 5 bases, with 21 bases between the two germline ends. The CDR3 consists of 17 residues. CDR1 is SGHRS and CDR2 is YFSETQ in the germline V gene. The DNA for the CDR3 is TGCGCCAGCAGCTTGTCGTTTGTGGGCACCGGAGGGGAGACCCAGTACTTC. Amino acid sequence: CASSLSFVGTGGETQYF.

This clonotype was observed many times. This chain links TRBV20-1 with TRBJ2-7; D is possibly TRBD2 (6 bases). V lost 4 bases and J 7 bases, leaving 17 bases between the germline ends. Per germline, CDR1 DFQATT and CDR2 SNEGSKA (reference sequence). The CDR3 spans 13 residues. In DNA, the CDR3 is TGCAGTGCTAATGAGCCGGGACTTAGGGAGCAGTACTTC. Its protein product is CSANEPGLREQYF.

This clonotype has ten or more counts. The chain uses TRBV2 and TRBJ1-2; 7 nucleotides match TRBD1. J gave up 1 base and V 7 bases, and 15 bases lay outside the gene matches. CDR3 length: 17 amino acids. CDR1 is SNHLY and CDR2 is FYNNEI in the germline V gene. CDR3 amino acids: CASKYPIYRGHNYGYTF. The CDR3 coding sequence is TGTGCCAGCAAATACCCGATCTACAGGGGCCATAACTATGGCTACACCTTC.

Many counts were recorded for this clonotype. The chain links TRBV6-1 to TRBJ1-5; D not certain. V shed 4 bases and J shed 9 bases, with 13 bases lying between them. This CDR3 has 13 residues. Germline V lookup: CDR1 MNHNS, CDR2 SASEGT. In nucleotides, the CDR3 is TGTGCCAGCAGTGTTGACTCCTCGCCGCCCCAGCATTTT. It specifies CASSVDSSPPQHF.

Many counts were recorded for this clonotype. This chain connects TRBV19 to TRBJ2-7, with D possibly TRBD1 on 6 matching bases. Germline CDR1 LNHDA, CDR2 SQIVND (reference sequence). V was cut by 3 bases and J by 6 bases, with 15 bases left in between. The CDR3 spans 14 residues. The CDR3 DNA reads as TGTGCCAGTAGTATCGGGGACATTCCTGGCGAGCAGTACTTC. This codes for CASSIGDIPGEQYF.

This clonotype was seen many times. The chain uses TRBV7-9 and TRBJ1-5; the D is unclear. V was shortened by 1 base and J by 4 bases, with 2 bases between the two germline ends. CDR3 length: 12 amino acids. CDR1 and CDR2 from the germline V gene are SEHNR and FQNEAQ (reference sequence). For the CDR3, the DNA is TGTGCCAGCAGCTTAGTGAATCAGCCCCAGCATTTT. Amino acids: CASSLVNQPQHF.

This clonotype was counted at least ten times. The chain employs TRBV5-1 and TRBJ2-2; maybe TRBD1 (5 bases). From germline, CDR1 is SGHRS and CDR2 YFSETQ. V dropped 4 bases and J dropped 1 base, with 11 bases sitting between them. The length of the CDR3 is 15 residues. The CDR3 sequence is CASSMAQGNTGELFF. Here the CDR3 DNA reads TGCGCCAGCAGCATGGCCCAGGGGAACACCGGGGAGCTGTTTTTT.

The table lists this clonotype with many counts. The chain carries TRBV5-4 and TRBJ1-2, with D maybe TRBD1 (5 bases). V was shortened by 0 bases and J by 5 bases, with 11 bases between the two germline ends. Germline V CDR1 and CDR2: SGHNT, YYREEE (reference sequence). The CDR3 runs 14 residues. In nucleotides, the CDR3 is TGTGCCAGCAGCTTGGATCAGGGCCTATATGGCTACACCTTC. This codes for CASSLDQGLYGYTF.

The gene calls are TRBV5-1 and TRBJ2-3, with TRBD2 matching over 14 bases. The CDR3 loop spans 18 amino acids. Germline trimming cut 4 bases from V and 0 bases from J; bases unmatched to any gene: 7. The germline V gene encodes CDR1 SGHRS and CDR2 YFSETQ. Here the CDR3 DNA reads TGCGCCAGCAGCCTGAGGACTAGCGGGGGGACTAGCACAGATACGCAGTATTTT. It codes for CASSLRTSGGTSTDTQYF.

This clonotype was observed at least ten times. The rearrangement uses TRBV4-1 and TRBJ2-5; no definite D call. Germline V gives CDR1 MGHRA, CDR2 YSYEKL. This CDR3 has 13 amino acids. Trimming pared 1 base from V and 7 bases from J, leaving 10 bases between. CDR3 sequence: CASSQVRWGTQYF. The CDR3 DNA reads TGCGCCAGCAGCCAAGTACGCTGGGGGACCCAGTACTTC.